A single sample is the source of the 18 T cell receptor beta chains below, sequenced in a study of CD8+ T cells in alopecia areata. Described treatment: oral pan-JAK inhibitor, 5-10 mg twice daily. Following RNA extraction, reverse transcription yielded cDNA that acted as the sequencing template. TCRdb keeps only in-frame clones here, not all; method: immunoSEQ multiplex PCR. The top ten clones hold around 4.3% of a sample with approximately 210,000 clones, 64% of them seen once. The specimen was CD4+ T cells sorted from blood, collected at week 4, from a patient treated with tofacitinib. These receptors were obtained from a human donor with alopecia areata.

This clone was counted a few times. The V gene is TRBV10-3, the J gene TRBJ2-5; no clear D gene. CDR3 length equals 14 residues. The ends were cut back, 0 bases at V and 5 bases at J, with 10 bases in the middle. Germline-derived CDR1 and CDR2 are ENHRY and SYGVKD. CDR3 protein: CAISESGSSETQYF. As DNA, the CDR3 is TGTGCCATCAGTGAGTCGGGCTCATCGGAGACCCAGTACTTC.

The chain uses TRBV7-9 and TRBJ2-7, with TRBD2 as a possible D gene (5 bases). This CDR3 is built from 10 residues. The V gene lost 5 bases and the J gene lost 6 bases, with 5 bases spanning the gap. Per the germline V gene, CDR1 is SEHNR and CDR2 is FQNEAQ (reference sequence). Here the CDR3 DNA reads TGTGCCAGCAGCAGCGGCGAGCAGTACTTC. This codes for CASSSGEQYF.

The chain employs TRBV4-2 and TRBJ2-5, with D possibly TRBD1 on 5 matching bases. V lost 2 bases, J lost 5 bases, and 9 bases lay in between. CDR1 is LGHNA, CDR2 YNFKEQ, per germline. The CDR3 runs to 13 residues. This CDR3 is CASSQTRVETQYF. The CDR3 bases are TGTGCCAGCAGCCAAACCAGGGTGGAGACCCAGTACTTC.

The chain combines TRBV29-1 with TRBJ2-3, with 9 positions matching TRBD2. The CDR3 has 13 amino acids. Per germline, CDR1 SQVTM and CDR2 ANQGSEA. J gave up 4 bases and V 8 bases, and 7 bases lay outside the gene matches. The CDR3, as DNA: TGCAGCTGTCGGCTAGCGGGGTCAGATACGCAGTATTTT. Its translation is CSCRLAGSDTQYF.

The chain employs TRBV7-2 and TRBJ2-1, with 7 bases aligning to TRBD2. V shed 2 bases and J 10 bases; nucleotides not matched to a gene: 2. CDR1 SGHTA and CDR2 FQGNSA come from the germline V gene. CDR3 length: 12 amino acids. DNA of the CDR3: TGTGCCAGCAGCTTAAGCGGGGAAGAGCAGTTCTTC. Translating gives CASSLSGEEQFF.

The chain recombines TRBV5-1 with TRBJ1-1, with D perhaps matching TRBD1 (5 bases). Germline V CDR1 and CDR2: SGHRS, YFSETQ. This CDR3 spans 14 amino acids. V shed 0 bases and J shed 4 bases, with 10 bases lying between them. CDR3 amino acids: CASSLGQGLTEAFF. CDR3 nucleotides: TGCGCCAGCAGCTTGGGGCAGGGTCTCACTGAAGCTTTCTTT.

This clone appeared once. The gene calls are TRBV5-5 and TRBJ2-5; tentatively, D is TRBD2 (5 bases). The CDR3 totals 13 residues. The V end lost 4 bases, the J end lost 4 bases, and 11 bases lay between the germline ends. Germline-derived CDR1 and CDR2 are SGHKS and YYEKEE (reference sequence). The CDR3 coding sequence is TGTGCCAGCAGCCTTCCGGGGAGAGAGACCCAGTACTTC. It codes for CASSLPGRETQYF.

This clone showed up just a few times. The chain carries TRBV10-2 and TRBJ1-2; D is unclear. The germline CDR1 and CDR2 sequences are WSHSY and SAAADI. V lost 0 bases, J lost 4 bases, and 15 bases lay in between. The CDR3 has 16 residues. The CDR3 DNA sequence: TGCGCCAGCAGTGAGTCACGAGGCAGGCTCAGCTATGGCTACACCTTC. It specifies CASSESRGRLSYGYTF.

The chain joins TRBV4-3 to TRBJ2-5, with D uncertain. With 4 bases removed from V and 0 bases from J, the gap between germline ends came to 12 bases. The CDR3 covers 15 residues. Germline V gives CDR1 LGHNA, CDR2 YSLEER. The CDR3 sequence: CASSRAADYQETQYF. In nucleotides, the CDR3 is TGCGCCAGCAGCCGGGCAGCAGACTACCAAGAGACCCAGTACTTC.

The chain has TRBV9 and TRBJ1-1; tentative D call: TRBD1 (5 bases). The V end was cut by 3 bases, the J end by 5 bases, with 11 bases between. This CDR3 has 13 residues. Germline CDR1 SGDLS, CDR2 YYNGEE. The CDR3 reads CASSAGSWTEAFF. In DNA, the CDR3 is TGTGCCAGCAGCGCAGGGAGTTGGACTGAAGCTTTCTTT.

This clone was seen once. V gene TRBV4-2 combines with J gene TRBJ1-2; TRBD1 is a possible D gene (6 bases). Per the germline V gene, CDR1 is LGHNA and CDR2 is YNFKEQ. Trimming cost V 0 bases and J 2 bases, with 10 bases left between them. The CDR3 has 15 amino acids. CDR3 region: CASSQEVTGNYGYTF. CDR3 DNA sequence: TGTGCCAGCAGCCAAGAAGTGACAGGCAACTATGGCTACACCTTC.

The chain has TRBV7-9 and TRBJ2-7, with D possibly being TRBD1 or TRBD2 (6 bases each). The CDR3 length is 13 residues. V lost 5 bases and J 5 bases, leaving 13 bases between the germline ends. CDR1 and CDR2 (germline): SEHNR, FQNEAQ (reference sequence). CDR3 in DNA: TGTGCCAGCAGCCGCCGGGGGCCGGACGAGCAGTACTTC. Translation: CASSRRGPDEQYF.

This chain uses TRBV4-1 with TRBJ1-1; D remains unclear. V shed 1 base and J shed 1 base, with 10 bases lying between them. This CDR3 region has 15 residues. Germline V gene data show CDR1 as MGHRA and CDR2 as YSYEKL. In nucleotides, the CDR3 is TGCGCCAGCAGCCAAGGGGCGAACAGGAACACTGAAGCTTTCTTT. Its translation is CASSQGANRNTEAFF.

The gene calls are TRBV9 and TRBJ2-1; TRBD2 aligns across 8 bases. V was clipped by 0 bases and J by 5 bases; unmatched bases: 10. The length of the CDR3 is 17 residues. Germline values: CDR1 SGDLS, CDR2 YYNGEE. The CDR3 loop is CASSVVGRSGGDNEQFF. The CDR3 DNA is TGTGCCAGCAGCGTAGTGGGGAGGAGCGGGGGAGACAATGAGCAGTTCTTC.

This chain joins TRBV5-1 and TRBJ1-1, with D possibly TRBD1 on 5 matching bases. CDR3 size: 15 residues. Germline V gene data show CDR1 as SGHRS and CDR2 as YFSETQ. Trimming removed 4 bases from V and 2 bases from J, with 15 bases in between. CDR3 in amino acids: CASSPLPGLNTEAFF. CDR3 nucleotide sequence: TGCGCCAGCAGCCCCTTACCAGGGCTTAACACTGAAGCTTTCTTT.

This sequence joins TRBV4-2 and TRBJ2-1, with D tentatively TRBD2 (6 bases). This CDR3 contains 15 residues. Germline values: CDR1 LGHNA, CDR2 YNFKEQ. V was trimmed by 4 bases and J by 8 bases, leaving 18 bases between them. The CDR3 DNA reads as TGTGCCAGCAGCCCTCGGGGACTCGAAGCAGATGAGCAGTTCTTC. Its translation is CASSPRGLEADEQFF.

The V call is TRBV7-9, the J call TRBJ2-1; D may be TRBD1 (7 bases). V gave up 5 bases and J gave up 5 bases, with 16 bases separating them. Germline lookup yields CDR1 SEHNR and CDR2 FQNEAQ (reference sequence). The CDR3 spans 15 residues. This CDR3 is CASSPRGTADNEQFF. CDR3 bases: TGTGCCAGCAGCCCACGCGGGACAGCAGACAATGAGCAGTTCTTC.

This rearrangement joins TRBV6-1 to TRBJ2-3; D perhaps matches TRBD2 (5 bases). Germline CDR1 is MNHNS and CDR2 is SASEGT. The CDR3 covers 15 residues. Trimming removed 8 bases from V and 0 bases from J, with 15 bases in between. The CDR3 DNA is TGTGCCAGCCGGAGGATGGGAGTTAGCACAGATACGCAGTATTTT. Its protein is CASRRMGVSTDTQYF.